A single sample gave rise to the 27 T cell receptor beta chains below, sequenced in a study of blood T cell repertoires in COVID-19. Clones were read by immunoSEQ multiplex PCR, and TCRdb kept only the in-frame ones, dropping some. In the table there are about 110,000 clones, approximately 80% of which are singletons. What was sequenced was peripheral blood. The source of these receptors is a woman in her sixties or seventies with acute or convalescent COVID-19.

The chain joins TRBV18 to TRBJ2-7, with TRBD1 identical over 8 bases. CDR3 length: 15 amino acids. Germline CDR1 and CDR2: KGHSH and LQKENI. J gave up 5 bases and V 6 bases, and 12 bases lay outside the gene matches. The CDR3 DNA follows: TGTGCCAGCTCCCCAGGGGGCGCCCCCTGGGACGAGCAGTACGTC. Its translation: CASSPGGAPWDEQYV.

CDR3 loop: CASTPGQWNQPQHF. The CDR3 DNA reads TGTGCCAGCACTCCAGGACAATGGAATCAGCCCCAGCATTTT. This chain links TRBV28 with TRBJ1-5; a possible D gene is TRBD1 (5 bases). Germline V gene sequence: CDR1 MDHEN, CDR2 SYDVKM. The V end was cut by 7 bases, the J end by 4 bases, with 14 bases between. The CDR3 has 14 amino acids.

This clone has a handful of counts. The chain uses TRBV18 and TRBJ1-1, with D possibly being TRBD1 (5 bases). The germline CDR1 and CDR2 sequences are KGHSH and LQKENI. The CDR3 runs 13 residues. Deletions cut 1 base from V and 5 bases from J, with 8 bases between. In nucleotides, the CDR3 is TGTGCCAGCTCACCACAGGGGTCAACTGAAGCTTTCTTT. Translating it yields CASSPQGSTEAFF.

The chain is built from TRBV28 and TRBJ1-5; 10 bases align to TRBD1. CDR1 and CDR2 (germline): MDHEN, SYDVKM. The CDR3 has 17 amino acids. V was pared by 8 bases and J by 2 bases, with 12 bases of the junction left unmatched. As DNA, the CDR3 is TGTGCCAGCCACGACAGGGGGCGCACGATAGGCAATCAGCCCCAGCATTTT. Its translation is CASHDRGRTIGNQPQHF.

In nucleotides, the CDR3 is TGTGCCAGCAGCTTCCGACTGCGCTCCTACAATGAGCAGTTCTTC. Amino acids: CASSFRLRSYNEQFF. This rearrangement joins TRBV5-4 to TRBJ2-1; D not certain. CDR1 and CDR2 from the germline V gene are SGHNT and YYREEE (reference sequence). V was clipped by 2 bases and J by 0 bases, with 9 bases between them. The CDR3 loop spans 15 amino acids.

CDR3 in DNA: TGTGCCAGTAGACGGACTCGGACGGGGAACACTGAAGCTTTCTTT. It encodes CASRRTRTGNTEAFF. The chain employs TRBV19 and TRBJ1-1; D gene uncertain. The CDR3 totals 15 residues. Trimming left V 6 bases short and J 1 base short, with 15 bases between. CDR1 LNHDA and CDR2 SQIVND come from the germline V gene (reference sequence).

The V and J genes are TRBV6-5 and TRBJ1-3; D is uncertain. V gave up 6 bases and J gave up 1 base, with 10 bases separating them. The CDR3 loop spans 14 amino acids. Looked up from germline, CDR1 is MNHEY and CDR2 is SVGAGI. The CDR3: CASRQVISGNTIYF. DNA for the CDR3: TGTGCCAGCAGACAAGTGATTTCTGGAAACACCATATATTTT.

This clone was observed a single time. CDR3 sequence reads: CASSEGERLSGNTIYF. CDR3 nucleotides: TGTGCCAGCAGTGAAGGAGAACGCCTCTCTGGAAACACCATATATTTT. The rearrangement uses TRBV2 and TRBJ1-3; D is undetermined. Looked up from germline, CDR1 is SNHLY and CDR2 is FYNNEI. The CDR3 is 16 residues long. V lost 1 base and J 0 bases, leaving 10 bases between the germline ends.

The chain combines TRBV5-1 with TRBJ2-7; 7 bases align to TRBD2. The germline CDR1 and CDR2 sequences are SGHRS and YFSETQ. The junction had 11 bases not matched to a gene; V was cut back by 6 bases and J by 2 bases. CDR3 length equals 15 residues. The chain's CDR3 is CASTAGEGFPYEQYF. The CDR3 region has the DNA TGCGCCAGCACGGCCGGGGAGGGTTTTCCCTACGAGCAGTACTTC.

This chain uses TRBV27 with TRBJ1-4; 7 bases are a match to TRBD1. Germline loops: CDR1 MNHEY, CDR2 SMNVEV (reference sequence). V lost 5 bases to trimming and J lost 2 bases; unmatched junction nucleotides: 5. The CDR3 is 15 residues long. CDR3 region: CASSRQGRTNEKLFF. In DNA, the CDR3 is TGTGCCAGCAGTCGACAGGGCCGTACTAATGAAAAACTGTTTTTT.

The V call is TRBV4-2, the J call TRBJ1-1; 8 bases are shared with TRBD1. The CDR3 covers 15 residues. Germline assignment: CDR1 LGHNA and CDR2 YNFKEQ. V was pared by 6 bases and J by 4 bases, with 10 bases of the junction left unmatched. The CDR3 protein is CASSTRGLAITEAFF. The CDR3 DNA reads TGTGCCAGCAGTACCAGGGGGCTCGCGATCACTGAAGCTTTCTTT.

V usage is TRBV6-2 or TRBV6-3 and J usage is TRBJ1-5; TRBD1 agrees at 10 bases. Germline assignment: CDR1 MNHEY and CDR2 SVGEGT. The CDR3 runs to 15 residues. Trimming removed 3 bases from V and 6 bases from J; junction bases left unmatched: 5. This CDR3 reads CASSYFGTGVQPQHF. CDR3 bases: TGTGCCAGCAGTTATTTCGGGACAGGGGTTCAGCCCCAGCATTTT.

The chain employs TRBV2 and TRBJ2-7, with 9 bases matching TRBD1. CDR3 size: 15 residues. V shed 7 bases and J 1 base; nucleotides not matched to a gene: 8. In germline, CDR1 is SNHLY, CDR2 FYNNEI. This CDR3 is CASTTGGSLSYEQYF. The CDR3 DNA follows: TGTGCCAGCACCACAGGGGGCTCCTTATCCTACGAGCAGTACTTC.

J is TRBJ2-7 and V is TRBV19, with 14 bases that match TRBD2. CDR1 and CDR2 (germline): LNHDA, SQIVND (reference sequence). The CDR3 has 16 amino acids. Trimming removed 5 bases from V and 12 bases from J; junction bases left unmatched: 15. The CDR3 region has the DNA TGTGCCAGTAGTTCCCCCGGACTAGCGGGAGGAGAAGAGAGGTACTTC. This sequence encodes CASSSPGLAGGEERYF. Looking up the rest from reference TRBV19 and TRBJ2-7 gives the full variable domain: DGGITQSPKYLFRKEGQNVTLSCEQNLNHDAMYWYRQDPGQGLRLIYYSQIVNDFQKGDIAEGYSVSREKKESFPLTVTSAQKNPTAFYLCASSSPGLAGGEERYFGPGTRLTVT.

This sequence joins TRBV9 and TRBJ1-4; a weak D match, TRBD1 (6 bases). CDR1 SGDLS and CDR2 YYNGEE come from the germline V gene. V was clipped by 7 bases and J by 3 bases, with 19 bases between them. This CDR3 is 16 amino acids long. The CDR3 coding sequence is TGTGCCAGCTCCGTGGGGGGGCGAGCGTCTAATGAAAAACTGTTTTTT. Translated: CASSVGGRASNEKLFF. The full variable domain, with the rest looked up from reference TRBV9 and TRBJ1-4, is DSGVTQTPKHLITATGQRVTLRCSPRSGDLSVYWYQQSLDQGLQFLIQYYNGEERAKGNILERFSAQQFPDLHSELNLSSLELGDSALYFCASSVGGRASNEKLFFGSGTQLSVL.

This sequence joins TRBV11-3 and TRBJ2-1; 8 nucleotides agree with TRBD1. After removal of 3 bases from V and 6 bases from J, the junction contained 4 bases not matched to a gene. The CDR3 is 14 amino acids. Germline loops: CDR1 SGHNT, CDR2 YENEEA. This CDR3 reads CASSLSQGGNEQFF. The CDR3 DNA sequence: TGTGCCAGCAGCTTGTCACAGGGGGGCAATGAGCAGTTCTTC.

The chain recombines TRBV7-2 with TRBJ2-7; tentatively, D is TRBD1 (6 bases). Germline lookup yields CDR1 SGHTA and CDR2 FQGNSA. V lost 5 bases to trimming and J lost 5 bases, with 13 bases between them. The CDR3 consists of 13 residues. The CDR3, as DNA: TGTGCCAGCAGCCCCGACAGGTCCCACGAGCAGTACGTC. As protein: CASSPDRSHEQYV.

The CDR3 DNA sequence: TGTGCCAGCAGTTTGGTCCGGGGCAATCAGCCCCAGCATTTT. Its protein product is CASSLVRGNQPQHF. The chain is built from TRBV28 and TRBJ1-5; D is uncertain. In germline, CDR1 is MDHEN, CDR2 SYDVKM. The CDR3 contains 14 residues. V was shortened by 3 bases and J by 2 bases, with 8 bases between the two germline ends.

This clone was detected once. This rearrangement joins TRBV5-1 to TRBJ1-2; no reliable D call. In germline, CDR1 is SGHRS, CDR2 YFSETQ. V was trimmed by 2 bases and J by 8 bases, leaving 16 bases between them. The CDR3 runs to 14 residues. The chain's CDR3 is CASSFQTSSPGYTF. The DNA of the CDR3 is TGCGCCAGCAGCTTTCAGACATCCTCCCCAGGCTACACCTTC. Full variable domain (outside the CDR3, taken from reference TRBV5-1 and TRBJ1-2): KAGVTQTPRYLIKTRGQQVTLSCSPISGHRSVSWYQQTPGQGLQFLFEYFSETQRNKGNFPGRFSGRQFSNSRSEMNVSTLELGDSALYLCASSFQTSSPGYTFGSGTRLTVV.

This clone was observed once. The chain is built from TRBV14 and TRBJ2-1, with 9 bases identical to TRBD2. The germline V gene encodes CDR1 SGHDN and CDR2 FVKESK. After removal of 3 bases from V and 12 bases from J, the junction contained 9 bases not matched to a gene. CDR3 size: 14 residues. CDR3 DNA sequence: TGTGCCAGCAGCCAGTGGGCGGGAGGGCCTTCGCAGTTCTTC. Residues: CASSQWAGGPSQFF.

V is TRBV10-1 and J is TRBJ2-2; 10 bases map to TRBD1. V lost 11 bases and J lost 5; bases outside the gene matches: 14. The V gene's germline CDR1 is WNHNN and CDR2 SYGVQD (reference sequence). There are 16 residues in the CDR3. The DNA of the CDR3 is TGCGCCGCCCGATCAGCCCGGGGACAGGGGACCGGGGAGCTGTTTTTT. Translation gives CAARSARGQGTGELFF.

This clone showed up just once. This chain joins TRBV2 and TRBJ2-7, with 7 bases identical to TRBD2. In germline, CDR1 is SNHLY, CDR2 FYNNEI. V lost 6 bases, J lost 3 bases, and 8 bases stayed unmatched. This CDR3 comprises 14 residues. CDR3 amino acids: CASSTTSADYEQYF. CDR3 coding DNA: TGTGCCAGCAGCACTACTAGCGCCGACTACGAGCAGTACTTC.

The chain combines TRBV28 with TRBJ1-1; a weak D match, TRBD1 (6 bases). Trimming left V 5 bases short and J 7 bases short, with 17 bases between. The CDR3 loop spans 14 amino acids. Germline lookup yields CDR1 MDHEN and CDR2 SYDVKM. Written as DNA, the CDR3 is TGTGCCAGCAGTCTCGGACAGTCTTGGAGTGAAGCTTTCTTT. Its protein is CASSLGQSWSEAFF.

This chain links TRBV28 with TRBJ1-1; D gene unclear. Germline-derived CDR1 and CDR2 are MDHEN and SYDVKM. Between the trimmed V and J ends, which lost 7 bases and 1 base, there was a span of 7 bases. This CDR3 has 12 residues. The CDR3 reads CASKERNTEAFF. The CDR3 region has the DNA TGTGCCAGCAAGGAGCGGAACACTGAAGCTTTCTTT.

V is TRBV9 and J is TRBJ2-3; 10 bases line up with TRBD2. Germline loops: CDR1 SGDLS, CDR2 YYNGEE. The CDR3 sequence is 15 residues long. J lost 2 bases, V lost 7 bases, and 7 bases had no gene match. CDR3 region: CASGYGTSVTDTQYF. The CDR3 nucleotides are TGTGCCAGCGGGTATGGGACTAGCGTCACAGATACGCAGTATTTT.

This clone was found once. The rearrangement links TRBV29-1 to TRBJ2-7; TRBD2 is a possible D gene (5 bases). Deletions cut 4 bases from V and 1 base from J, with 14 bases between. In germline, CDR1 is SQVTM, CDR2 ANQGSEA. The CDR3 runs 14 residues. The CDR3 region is CSVAGSSESYEQYF. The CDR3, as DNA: TGCAGCGTTGCGGGGTCCTCCGAGTCCTACGAGCAGTACTTC.

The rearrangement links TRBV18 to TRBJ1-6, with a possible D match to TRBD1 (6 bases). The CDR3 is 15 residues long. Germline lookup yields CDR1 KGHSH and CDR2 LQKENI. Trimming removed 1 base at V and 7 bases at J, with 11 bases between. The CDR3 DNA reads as TGTGCCAGCTCACCACAACAGGGAGAAAATTCACCCCTCCACTTT. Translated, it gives CASSPQQGENSPLHF.